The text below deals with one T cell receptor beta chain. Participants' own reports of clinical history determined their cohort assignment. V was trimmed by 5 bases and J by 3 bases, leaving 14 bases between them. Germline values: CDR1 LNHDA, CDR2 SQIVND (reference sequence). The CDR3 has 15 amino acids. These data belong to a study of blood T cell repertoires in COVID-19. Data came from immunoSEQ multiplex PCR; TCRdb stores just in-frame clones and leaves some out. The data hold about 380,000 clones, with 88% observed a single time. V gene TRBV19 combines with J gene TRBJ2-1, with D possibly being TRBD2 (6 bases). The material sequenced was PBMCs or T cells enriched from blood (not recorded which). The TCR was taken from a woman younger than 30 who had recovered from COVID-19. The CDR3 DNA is TGTGCCAGTAGTTCTTGGATCGGGAGCTACAATGAGCAGTTCTTC. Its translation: CASSSWIGSYNEQFF.